What follows describes a single T cell receptor beta chain. The antigen is not known. With 1 base clipped from V and 6 bases from J, the junction kept 22 bases outside the gene matches. CDR3 size: 20 residues. The germline V gene encodes CDR1 SGHRS and CDR2 YFSETQ. TCRdb's copy holds only in-frame clones and misses some; the assay was immunoSEQ multiplex PCR. This repertoire shows about 79,000 clones, roughly 93% found once; its top ten account for 3% to 4.5%. The data originate from a study of cytomegalovirus exposure and HLA in healthy donors. Study-level results: The study listed roughly 160 cytomegalovirus-associated TCR beta chains.

Material: PBMCs. This TCR was sampled from a woman between 25 and 40 years old in good health and CMV-seronegative. The chain combines TRBV5-1 with TRBJ2-7, with 10 bases fitting TRBD1. The CDR3 is CASSLPTSFVPGQGKGEQYF. The CDR3 coding sequence is TGCGCCAGCAGCTTGCCGACGTCTTTTGTCCCGGGACAGGGGAAGGGCGAGCAGTACTTC.